This T cell receptor (beta chain) derives from a study of blood T cell repertoires in COVID-19. Sequencing was performed with immunoSEQ multiplex PCR; in TCRdb, only in-frame clones are kept and a portion is missing. The data show tens of thousands of clones, about 88% seen once. Trimming removed 5 bases at V and 3 bases at J, with 10 bases between. Germline CDR1 and CDR2: SGHVS and FQNEAQ. This CDR3 is 13 amino acids long. This TCR was sampled from a human donor in a cohort sampled during active COVID-19. The sample consisted of peripheral blood. The chain has TRBV7-8 and TRBJ1-1; D unresolved. The CDR3 spells CASSTPGYTEAFF. The CDR3 nucleotides read TGTGCCAGCAGCACCCCGGGATACACTGAAGCTTTCTTT. Drawing the rest from reference TRBV7-8 and TRBJ1-1, the complete variable domain is GAGVSQSPRYKVAKRGQDVALRCDPISGHVSLFWYQQALGQGPEFLTYFQNEAQLDKSGLPSDRFFAERPEGSVSTLKIQRTQQEDSAVYLCASSTPGYTEAFFGQGTRLTVV.